This T cell receptor beta chain comes out of a study of early T cells in non-severe SARS-CoV-2 infection. CDR3 length: 13 residues. V was shortened by 6 bases and J by 6 bases, with 11 bases between the two germline ends. Germline V CDR1 and CDR2: SNHLY, FYNNEI. Each CDR3 protein is one row after TCRdb ran MiXCR on the 5' RACE reads. The sample yields tens of thousands of distinct CDR3 sequences, approximately 9.7% seen once. The V gene is TRBV2, the J gene TRBJ2-2; D may be TRBD2 (6 bases). The TCR sequence derives from an adult who was a healthcare worker with PCR-confirmed SARS-CoV-2 infection or an uninfected control (not recorded which). The material sequenced was whole blood. CDR3: CASRTSVAGELFF. DNA of the CDR3: TGTGCCAGCAGGACTAGTGTCGCCGGGGAGCTGTTTTTT.